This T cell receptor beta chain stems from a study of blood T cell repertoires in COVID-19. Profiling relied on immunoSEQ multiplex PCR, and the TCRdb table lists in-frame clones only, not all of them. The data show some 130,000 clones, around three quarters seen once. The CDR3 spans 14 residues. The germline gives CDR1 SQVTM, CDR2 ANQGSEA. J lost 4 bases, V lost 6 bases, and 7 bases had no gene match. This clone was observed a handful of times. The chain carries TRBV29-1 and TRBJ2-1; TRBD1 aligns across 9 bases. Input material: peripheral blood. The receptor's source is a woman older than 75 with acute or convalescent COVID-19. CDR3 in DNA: TGCAGCGTCCGCCGGGACAGGGCTTACAATGAGCAGTTCTTC. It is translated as CSVRRDRAYNEQFF.